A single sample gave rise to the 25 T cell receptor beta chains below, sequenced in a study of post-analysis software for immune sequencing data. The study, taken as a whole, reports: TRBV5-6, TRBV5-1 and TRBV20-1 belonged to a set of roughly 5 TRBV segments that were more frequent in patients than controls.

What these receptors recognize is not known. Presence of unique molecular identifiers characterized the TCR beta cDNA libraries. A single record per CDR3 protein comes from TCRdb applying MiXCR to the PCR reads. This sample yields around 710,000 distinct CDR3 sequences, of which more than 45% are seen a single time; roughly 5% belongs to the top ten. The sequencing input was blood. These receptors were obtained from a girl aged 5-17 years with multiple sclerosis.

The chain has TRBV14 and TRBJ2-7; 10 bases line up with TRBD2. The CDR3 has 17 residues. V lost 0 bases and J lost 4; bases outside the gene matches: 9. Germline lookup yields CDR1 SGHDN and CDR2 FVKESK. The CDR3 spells CASSQEVPSGRRYEQYF. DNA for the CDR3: TGTGCCAGCAGCCAAGAGGTCCCTAGCGGGAGAAGGTACGAGCAGTACTTC. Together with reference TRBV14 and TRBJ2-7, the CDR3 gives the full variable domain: EAGVTQFPSHSVIEKGQTVTLRCDPISGHDNLYWYRRVMGKEIKFLLHFVKESKQDESGMPNNRFLAERTGGTYSTLKVQPAELEDSGVYFCASSQEVPSGRRYEQYFGPGTRLTVT.

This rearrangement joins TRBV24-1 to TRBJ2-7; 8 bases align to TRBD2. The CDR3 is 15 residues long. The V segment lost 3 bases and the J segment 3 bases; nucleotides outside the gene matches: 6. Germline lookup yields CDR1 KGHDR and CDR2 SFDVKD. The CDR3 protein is CATSDPSGSHYEQYF. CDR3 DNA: TGTGCCACCAGTGATCCCAGCGGGAGTCACTACGAGCAGTACTTC.

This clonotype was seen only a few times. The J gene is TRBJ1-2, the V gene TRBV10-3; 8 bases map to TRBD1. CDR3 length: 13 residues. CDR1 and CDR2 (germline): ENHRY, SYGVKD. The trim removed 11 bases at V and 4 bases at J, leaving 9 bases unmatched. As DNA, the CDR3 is TGTGCCGTAGACCCCGGGACAGGCTATGGCTACACCTTC. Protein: CAVDPGTGYGYTF.

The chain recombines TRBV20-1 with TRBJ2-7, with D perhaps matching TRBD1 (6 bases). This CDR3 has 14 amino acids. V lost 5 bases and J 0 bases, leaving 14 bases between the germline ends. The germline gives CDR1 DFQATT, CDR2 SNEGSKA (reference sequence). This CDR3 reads CSADNRDNSYEQYF. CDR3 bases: TGCAGTGCTGATAACCGGGACAACTCCTACGAGCAGTACTTC.

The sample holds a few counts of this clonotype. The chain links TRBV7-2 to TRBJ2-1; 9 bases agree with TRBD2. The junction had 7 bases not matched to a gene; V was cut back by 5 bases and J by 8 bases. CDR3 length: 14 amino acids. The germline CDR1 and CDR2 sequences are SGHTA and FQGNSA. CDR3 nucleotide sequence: TGTGCCAGCAGCCTGGGACTAGCAGCTGATGAGCAGTTCTTC. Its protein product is CASSLGLAADEQFF.

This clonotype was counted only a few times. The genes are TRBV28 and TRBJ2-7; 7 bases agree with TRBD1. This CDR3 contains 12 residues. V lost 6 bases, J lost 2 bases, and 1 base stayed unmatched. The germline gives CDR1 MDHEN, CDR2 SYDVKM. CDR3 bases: TGTGCCAGCAGGGGACAGACCTACGAGCAGTACTTC. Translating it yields CASRGQTYEQYF.

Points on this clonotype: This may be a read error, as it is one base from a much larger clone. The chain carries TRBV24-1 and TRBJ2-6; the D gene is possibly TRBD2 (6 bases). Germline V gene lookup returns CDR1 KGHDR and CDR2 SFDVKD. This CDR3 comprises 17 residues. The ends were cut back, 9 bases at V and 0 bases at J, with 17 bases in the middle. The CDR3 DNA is TGTGCCACCGGTCCAGCGGGCCCTCTCTCTGGGGCCAACGTCCTGACTTTC. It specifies CATGPAGPLSGANVLTF.

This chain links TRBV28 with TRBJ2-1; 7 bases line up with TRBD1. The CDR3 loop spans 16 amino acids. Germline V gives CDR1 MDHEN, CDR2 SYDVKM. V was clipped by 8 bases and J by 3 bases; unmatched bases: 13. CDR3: CASRQGVGGFYNEQFF. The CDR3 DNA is TGTGCCAGCCGCCAGGGGGTGGGTGGGTTCTACAATGAGCAGTTCTTC.

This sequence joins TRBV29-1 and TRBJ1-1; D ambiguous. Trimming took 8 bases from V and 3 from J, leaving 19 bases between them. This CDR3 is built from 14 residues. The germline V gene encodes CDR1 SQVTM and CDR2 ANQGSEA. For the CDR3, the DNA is TGCAGCACAAGAGAAAAGGACGTGGACACTGAAGCTTTCTTT. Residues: CSTREKDVDTEAFF.

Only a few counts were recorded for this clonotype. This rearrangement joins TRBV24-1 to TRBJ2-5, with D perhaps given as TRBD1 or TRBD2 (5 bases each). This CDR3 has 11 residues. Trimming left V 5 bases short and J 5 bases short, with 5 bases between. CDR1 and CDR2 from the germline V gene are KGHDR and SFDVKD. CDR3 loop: CATSGGETQYF. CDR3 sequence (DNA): TGTGCCACCAGTGGGGGGGAGACCCAGTACTTC.

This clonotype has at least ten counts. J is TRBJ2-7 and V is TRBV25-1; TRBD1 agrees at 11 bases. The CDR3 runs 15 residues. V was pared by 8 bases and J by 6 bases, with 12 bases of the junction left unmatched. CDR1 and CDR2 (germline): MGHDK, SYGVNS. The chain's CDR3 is CASSQSGTGGLEQYF. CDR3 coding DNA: TGTGCCAGCTCCCAGAGCGGGACAGGGGGACTCGAGCAGTACTTC.

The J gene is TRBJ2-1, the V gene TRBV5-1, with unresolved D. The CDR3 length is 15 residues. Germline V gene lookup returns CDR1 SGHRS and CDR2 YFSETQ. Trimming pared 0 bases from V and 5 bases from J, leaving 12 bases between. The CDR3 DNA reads TGCGCCAGCAGCTTGGCCACCAATATACACAATGAGCAGTTCTTC. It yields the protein CASSLATNIHNEQFF.

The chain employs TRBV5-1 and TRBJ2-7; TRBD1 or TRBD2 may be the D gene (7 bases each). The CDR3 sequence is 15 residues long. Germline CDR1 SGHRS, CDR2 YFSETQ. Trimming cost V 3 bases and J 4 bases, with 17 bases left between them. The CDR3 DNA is TGCGCCAGCAGCTCCCGACAGGGAGGGCTATACGAGCAGTACTTC. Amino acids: CASSSRQGGLYEQYF.

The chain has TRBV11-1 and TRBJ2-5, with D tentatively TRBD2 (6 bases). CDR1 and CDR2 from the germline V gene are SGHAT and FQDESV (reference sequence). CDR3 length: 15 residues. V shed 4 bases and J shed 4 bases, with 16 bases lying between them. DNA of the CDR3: TGTGCCAGCAGCTCGGAGGGGCCCAGAGGAGAGACCCAGTACTTC. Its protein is CASSSEGPRGETQYF.

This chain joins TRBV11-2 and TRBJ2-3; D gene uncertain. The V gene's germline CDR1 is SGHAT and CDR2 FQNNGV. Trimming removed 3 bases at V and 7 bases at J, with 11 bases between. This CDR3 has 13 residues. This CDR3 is CASSFNSINTQYF. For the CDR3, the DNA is TGTGCCAGCAGCTTCAACAGCATAAATACGCAGTATTTT.

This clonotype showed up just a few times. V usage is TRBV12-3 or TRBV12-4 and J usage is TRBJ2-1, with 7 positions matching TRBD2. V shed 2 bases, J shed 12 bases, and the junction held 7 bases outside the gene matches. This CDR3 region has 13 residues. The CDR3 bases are TGTGCCAGCAGTTTATTCTCCGGGGAGGGGCAGTTCTTC. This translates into CASSLFSGEGQFF.

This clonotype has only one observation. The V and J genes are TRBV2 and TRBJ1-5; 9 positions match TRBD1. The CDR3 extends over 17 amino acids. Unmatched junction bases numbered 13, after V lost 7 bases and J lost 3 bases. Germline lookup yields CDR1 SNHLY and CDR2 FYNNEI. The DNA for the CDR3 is TGTGCCAGCATTCGGGACAGGGACCACTTCTCCAATCAGCCCCAGCATTTT. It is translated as CASIRDRDHFSNQPQHF.

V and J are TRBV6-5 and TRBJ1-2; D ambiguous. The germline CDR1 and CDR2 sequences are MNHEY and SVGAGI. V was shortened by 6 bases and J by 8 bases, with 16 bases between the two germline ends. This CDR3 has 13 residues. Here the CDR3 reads CASRSGLITGYTF. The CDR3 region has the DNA TGTGCCAGCAGGTCCGGCCTAATCACGGGCTACACCTTC.

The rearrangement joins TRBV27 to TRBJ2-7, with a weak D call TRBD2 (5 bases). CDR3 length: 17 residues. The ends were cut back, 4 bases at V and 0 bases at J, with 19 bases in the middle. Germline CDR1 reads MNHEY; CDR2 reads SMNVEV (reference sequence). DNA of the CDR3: TGTGCCAGCAGTTCCATTACGAGCGGCCCATCCTCCTACGAGCAGTACTTC. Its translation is CASSSITSGPSSYEQYF.

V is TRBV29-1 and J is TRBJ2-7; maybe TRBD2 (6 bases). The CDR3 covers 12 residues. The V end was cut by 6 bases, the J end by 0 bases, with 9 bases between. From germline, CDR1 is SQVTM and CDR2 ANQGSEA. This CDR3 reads CSVAGSSYEQYF. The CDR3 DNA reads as TGCAGCGTGGCGGGAAGCTCCTACGAGCAGTACTTC.

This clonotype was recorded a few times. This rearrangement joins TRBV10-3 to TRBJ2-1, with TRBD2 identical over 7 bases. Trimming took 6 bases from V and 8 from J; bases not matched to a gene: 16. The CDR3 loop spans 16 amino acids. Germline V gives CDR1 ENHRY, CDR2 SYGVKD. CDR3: CAIRGGVGGSLHEQFF. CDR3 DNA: TGTGCCATCAGGGGAGGGGTCGGCGGGAGTCTCCATGAGCAGTTCTTC.

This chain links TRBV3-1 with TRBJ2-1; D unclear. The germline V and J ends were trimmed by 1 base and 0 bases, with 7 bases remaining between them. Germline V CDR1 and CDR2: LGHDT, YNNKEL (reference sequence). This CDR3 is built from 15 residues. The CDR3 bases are TGTGCCAGCAGCCAAGTGGAAAGCTCCTACAATGAGCAGTTCTTC. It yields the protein CASSQVESSYNEQFF.

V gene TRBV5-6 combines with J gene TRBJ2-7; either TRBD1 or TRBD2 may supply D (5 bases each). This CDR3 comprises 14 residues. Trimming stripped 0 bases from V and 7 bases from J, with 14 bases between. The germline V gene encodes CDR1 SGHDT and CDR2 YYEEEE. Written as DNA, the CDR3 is TGTGCCAGCAGCTTGGATTGGGGGAACGGAGAGCAGTACTTC. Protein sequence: CASSLDWGNGEQYF. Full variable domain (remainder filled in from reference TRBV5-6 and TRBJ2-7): DAGVTQSPTHLIKTRGQQVTLRCSPKSGHDTVSWYQQALGQGPQFIFQYYEEEERQRGNFPDRFSGHQFPNYSSELNVNALLLGDSALYLCASSLDWGNGEQYFGPGTRLTVT.

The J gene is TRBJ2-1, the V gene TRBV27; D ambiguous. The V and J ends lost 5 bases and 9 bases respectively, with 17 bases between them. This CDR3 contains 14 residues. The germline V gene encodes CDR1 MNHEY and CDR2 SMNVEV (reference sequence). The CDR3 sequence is CASSLIGIGVEQFF. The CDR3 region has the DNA TGTGCCAGCAGTCTTATCGGCATTGGGGTTGAGCAGTTCTTC.

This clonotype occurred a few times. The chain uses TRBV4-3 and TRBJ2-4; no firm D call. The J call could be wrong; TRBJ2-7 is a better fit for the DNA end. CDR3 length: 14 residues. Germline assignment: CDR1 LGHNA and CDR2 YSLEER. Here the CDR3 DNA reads TGCGCCAGCAGCCAGTCCATAATGGGTTACGAGCAGTACTTC. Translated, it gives CASSQSIMGYEQYF.